One sample yielded the 19 T cell receptor beta chains listed below, sequenced in a study of T-cell memory formation after mild COVID-19. TCRdb ran MiXCR on the 5' RACE reads and lists one entry per CDR3 protein. The table lists 470,000 or so distinct CDR3 sequences, about 18% of them singletons, with about 12% in the top ten. The sequenced sample consisted of PBMCs or a T cell subset sorted from them (not recorded which). The source of these receptors is an adult woman who had mild COVID-19 (a few samples of this study predate the infection). Cell type and time point are not known.

This clonotype turned up a few times. The chain joins TRBV10-3 to TRBJ2-1, with 11 positions matching TRBD2. The length of the CDR3 is 15 residues. J lost 10 bases, V lost 3 bases, and 8 bases had no gene match. Germline V CDR1 and CDR2: ENHRY, SYGVKD. The chain's CDR3 is CAISDHSGRAGEQFF. CDR3 bases: TGTGCCATCAGTGATCATAGCGGGAGGGCCGGAGAGCAGTTCTTC.

The chain recombines TRBV9 with TRBJ2-1, with 9 nucleotides matching TRBD1. Germline trimming cut 4 bases from V and 4 bases from J; bases unmatched to any gene: 12. The V gene's germline CDR1 is SGDLS and CDR2 YYNGEE. CDR3 length equals 17 residues. CDR3 loop: CASSPRDRGDTYNEQFF. CDR3 in DNA: TGTGCCAGCAGCCCGCGCGACAGGGGGGACACTTACAATGAGCAGTTCTTC.

This clonotype showed up many times. The rearrangement uses TRBV15 and TRBJ1-5; 9 positions match TRBD1. The ends lost 5 bases at V and 9 bases at J; junction bases unmatched: 11. Looked up from germline, CDR1 is LNHNV and CDR2 is YYDKDF (reference sequence). The CDR3 spans 15 residues. The CDR3 reads CATSHRDRVTGPQHF. DNA for the CDR3: TGTGCCACCAGCCACCGGGACAGGGTAACGGGGCCCCAGCATTTT.

CDR3 residues: CASSYSGVLTDTQYF. The CDR3 nucleotides are TGTGCCAGCAGCTATAGCGGGGTTCTCACAGATACGCAGTATTTT. The V and J genes are TRBV3-1 and TRBJ2-3, with 8 nucleotides matching TRBD2. With 5 bases clipped from V and 2 bases from J, the junction kept 6 bases outside the gene matches. CDR1 is LGHDT, CDR2 YNNKEL, per germline (reference sequence). The CDR3 loop spans 15 amino acids.

This chain uses TRBV10-3 with TRBJ1-1, with D unclear. The CDR3 totals 14 residues. In germline, CDR1 is ENHRY, CDR2 SYGVKD. The V end lost 10 bases, the J end lost 3 bases, and 18 bases lay between the germline ends. This CDR3 is CATRRGGLDTEAFF. For the CDR3, the DNA is TGTGCCACCCGGCGGGGTGGGTTGGACACTGAAGCTTTCTTT.

The chain joins TRBV4-1 to TRBJ2-7; 8 bases map to TRBD2. Germline CDR1 reads MGHRA; CDR2 reads YSYEKL. J was trimmed by 4 bases and V by 1 base; bases with no gene match: 6. CDR3 length: 15 amino acids. The CDR3 DNA reads TGCGCCAGCAGCCAAGGGACTAGCTGGGATTACGAGCAGTACTTC. It encodes CASSQGTSWDYEQYF.

This rearrangement joins TRBV7-9 to TRBJ2-2; no clear D. The CDR3 runs to 12 residues. The germline V and J ends were trimmed by 3 bases and 6 bases, with 5 bases remaining between them. The germline CDR1 and CDR2 sequences are SEHNR and FQNEAQ (reference sequence). The CDR3 coding sequence is TGTGCCAGCAGCTTCGCCTCCGGGGAGCTGTTTTTT. Protein sequence: CASSFASGELFF.

The CDR3 loop is CASSQGGTGGPDYEQYF. CDR3 DNA: TGTGCCAGCAGCCAAGGCGGAACGGGGGGGCCCGACTACGAGCAGTACTTC. The gene calls are TRBV3-1 and TRBJ2-7; 8 bases are shared with TRBD2. CDR1 is LGHDT and CDR2 is YNNKEL in the germline V gene (reference sequence). This CDR3 comprises 17 residues. After removal of 1 base from V and 3 bases from J, the junction contained 11 bases not matched to a gene.

This clonotype was counted only a few times. V and J are TRBV20-1 and TRBJ1-1; no clear D gene. The CDR3 loop spans 13 amino acids. Trimming cost V 5 bases and J 1 base, with 11 bases left between them. Germline V gives CDR1 DFQATT, CDR2 SNEGSKA (reference sequence). CDR3 coding DNA: TGCAGTGCTCGCCAGTTACAGAACACTGAAGCTTTCTTT. Protein sequence: CSARQLQNTEAFF.

In its sample, this clonotype was seen many times. The chain uses TRBV7-7 and TRBJ2-3; D gene uncertain. Germline-derived CDR1 and CDR2 are SSHAT and FNYEAQ (reference sequence). V was trimmed by 2 bases and J by 1 base, leaving 4 bases between them. This CDR3 is 13 amino acids long. The chain's CDR3 is CASSLPRTDTQYF. DNA of the CDR3: TGTGCCAGCAGCTTACCACGCACAGATACGCAGTATTTT.

The gene calls are TRBV2 and TRBJ2-5; 13 bases align to TRBD2. V was clipped by 6 bases and J by 3 bases; unmatched bases: 4. The CDR3 spans 15 residues. Germline CDR1 is SNHLY and CDR2 is FYNNEI. CDR3 in amino acids: CASSGTSGAEETQYF. The CDR3 DNA sequence: TGTGCCAGCAGCGGGACTAGCGGGGCAGAAGAGACCCAGTACTTC. The whole variable domain, filled in from reference TRBV2 and TRBJ2-5, reads EPEVTQTPSHQVTQMGQEVILRCVPISNHLYFYWYRQILGQKVEFLVSFYNNEISEKSEIFDDQFSVERPDGSNFTLKIRSTKLEDSAMYFCASSGTSGAEETQYFGPGTRLLVL.

This clonotype appeared many times. At one end the junction does not follow the germline gene, possibly because of a read error. J is TRBJ2-7 and V is TRBV7-7, with 10 positions matching TRBD1. The CDR3 length is 16 residues. The germline gives CDR1 SSHAT, CDR2 FNYEAQ (reference sequence). CDR3 residues: CASSQNRDRGWVEQYF. In DNA form, the CDR3 reads TGTGCTAGCAGCCAAAACCGGGACAGGGGTTGGGTGGAGCAGTACTTC. Together with reference TRBV7-7 and TRBJ2-7, the CDR3 gives the full variable domain: GAGVSQSPRYKVTKRGQDVTLRCDPISSHATLYWYQQALGQGPEFLTYFNYEAQPDKSGLPSDRFSAERPEGSISTLTIQRTEQRDSAMYRCASSQNRDRGWVEQYFGPGTRLTVT.

The chain carries TRBV4-2 and TRBJ2-1, with TRBD1 identical over 7 bases. The CDR3 is 13 residues long. V lost 6 bases to trimming and J lost 6 bases; unmatched junction nucleotides: 5. Germline CDR1 reads LGHNA; CDR2 reads YNFKEQ. CDR3 sequence reads: CASSPDRFNEQFF. Written as DNA, the CDR3 is TGTGCCAGCAGTCCGGACAGGTTCAATGAGCAGTTCTTC.

This chain uses TRBV7-6 with TRBJ1-1; D is possibly TRBD1 (5 bases). V was cut by 10 bases and J by 3 bases, with 27 bases left in between. This CDR3 comprises 17 residues. CDR1 is SGHVS and CDR2 is FNYEAQ in the germline V gene. The CDR3: CATQPAGVFGDYTEAFF. The CDR3 bases are TGTGCCACCCAACCGGCGGGGGTTTTCGGGGATTACACTGAAGCTTTCTTT.

This sequence joins TRBV7-2 and TRBJ2-3; 13 bases align to TRBD2. Germline CDR1 and CDR2: SGHTA and FQGNSA. The CDR3 contains 18 residues. The V gene end was trimmed by 2 bases and the J gene end by 5 bases; junction bases not matched to a gene: 10. The CDR3 reads CASSLNSLAGGRLDTQYF. DNA for the CDR3: TGTGCCAGCAGCTTAAACTCACTAGCGGGGGGGCGGCTAGATACGCAGTATTTT.

The chain joins TRBV7-9 to TRBJ1-6; 7 bases map to TRBD1. The germline V gene has CDR1 SEHNR and CDR2 FQNEAQ (reference sequence). V gave up 7 bases and J gave up 10 bases; unmatched junction bases: 19. The CDR3 is made up of 17 amino acids. The CDR3 coding sequence is TGTGCCAGCACCCACCGAGGAGGGGGCGGGATGGGCTCACCCCTCCACTTT. It yields the protein CASTHRGGGGMGSPLHF. Based on the CDR3 plus reference TRBV7-9 and TRBJ1-6, the full variable domain is DTGVSQNPRHKITKRGQNVTFRCDPISEHNRLYWYRQTLGQGPEFLTYFQNEAQLEKSRLLSDRFSAERPKGSFSTLEIQRTEQGDSAMYLCASTHRGGGGMGSPLHFGNGTRLTVT.

V usage is TRBV7-9 and J usage is TRBJ2-7; D may be TRBD1 or TRBD2 (5 bases each). From germline, CDR1 is SEHNR and CDR2 FQNEAQ (reference sequence). The CDR3 has 17 residues. V shed 4 bases and J shed 1 base, with 20 bases lying between them. The CDR3: CASSSTSGTDYSYEQYF. The CDR3 DNA is TGTGCCAGCAGCTCGACGTCCGGGACCGATTATTCCTACGAGCAGTACTTC.

This clonotype has just a few counts. This chain uses TRBV2 with TRBJ1-2; TRBD1 might be the D (6 bases). The CDR3 loop spans 15 amino acids. Germline CDR1 SNHLY, CDR2 FYNNEI. V was shortened by 3 bases and J by 4 bases, with 15 bases between the two germline ends. The DNA for the CDR3 is TGTGCCAGCAGTGACGGACAGTGGAAGCCCTATGGCTACACCTTC. Translating gives CASSDGQWKPYGYTF.

The V and J genes are TRBV12-3 or TRBV12-4 and TRBJ2-1; no definite D call. The CDR3 loop spans 15 amino acids. Trimming left V 3 bases short and J 4 bases short, with 13 bases between. Here the CDR3 reads CASSLNPLGYNEQFF. CDR3 bases: TGTGCCAGCAGTTTGAATCCCCTGGGGTACAATGAGCAGTTCTTC.